The clone carrying this TCR beta chain was recorded at least ten times. Its antigen is unknown. This record belongs to a study of early T cells in non-severe SARS-CoV-2 infection. Study details: It was bulk RNA from unsorted whole blood that was sequenced, and the chains were unpaired. General observations from the study: Matches to VDJdb favored anti-spike CD8 responses and missed private and CD4 specificities.

The germline CDR1 and CDR2 sequences are MNHNY and SVGAGI (reference sequence). Trimming pared 6 bases from V and 5 bases from J, leaving 23 bases between. This CDR3 spans 16 amino acids. Individual cDNA molecules were tagged with unique molecular identifiers, the study reported. TCRdb re-called the 5' RACE reads with MiXCR, one entry per CDR3 protein. The sample includes 29,000 or so distinct CDR3 sequences, 5% of them seen just once. The chain links TRBV6-6 to TRBJ2-7; tentative D call: TRBD1 (6 bases). This sequence originates from an adult who was a healthcare worker with PCR-confirmed SARS-CoV-2 infection or an uninfected control (not recorded which). The sequencing input was whole blood. Here the CDR3 reads CASRSAGTRDDNEQYF. The DNA of the CDR3 is TGTGCCAGCAGGTCCGCCGGGACAAGGGACGACAACGAGCAGTACTTC.